Each of the 8 T cell receptor beta chains below was sequenced from the same sample in a study of blood T cell repertoires in COVID-19. Generated by immunoSEQ multiplex PCR, the TCRdb table keeps only in-frame clones and is missing some. In the table there are about 150,000 clones, roughly 88% of which are singletons. The sample taken for sequencing was PBMCs or T cells enriched from blood (not recorded which). These receptors were obtained from a woman aged 50 to 60 who had recovered from COVID-19.

This clone has a handful of counts. The chain has TRBV7-2 and TRBJ2-1, with 15 nucleotides matching TRBD2. V was pared by 5 bases and J by 9 bases, with 8 bases of the junction left unmatched. Germline assignment: CDR1 SGHTA and CDR2 FQGNSA. The CDR3 contains 16 residues. The CDR3 DNA reads as TGTGCCAGCAGCCGTGAAGAGGGACTAGCGGGGGGTGAGCAGTTCTTC. This gives the protein CASSREEGLAGGEQFF.

This chain uses TRBV19 with TRBJ1-3; 10 nucleotides align to TRBD1. Germline CDR1 is LNHDA and CDR2 is SQIVND (reference sequence). This CDR3 contains 14 residues. Losses at the gene ends were 4 bases for V and 8 bases for J; bases not matched to a gene: 5. As DNA, the CDR3 is TGTGCCAGTAGTAGTGACAGGGGGCGAGACACCATATATTTT. This gives the protein CASSSDRGRDTIYF.

CDR3 region: CASSFGQGGANVLTF. The DNA of the CDR3 is TGTGCCAGCAGTTTCGGACAGGGTGGGGCCAACGTCCTGACTTTC. The chain has TRBV27 and TRBJ2-6; TRBD1 matches at 8 bases. CDR1 is MNHEY, CDR2 SMNVEV, per germline (reference sequence). J gave up 3 bases and V 3 bases, and 1 base lay outside the gene matches. This CDR3 contains 15 residues.

This chain joins TRBV11-3 and TRBJ1-2; 8 bases map to TRBD1. The CDR3 has 14 amino acids. After removal of 4 bases from V and 6 bases from J, the junction contained 7 bases not matched to a gene. Germline CDR1 reads SGHNT; CDR2 reads YENEEA. The CDR3, as DNA: TGTGCCAGCAGCTCCGCCGACAGGGGAAATGGCTACACCTTC. Translated: CASSSADRGNGYTF.

The chain combines TRBV7-2 with TRBJ2-5; 9 bases map to TRBD2. CDR3 length: 16 residues. The ends lost 1 base at V and 1 base at J; junction bases unmatched: 4. The germline V gene has CDR1 SGHTA and CDR2 FQGNSA. The CDR3 DNA reads TGTGCCAGCAGCTTAGGACGCGGGGGGGGCCAAGAGACCCAGTACTTC. Translated, it gives CASSLGRGGGQETQYF.

V and J are TRBV7-9 and TRBJ1-4; D uncertain. V was clipped by 1 base and J by 3 bases, with 6 bases between them. CDR1 and CDR2 (germline): SEHNR, FQNEAQ (reference sequence). The CDR3 spans 14 residues. Here the CDR3 reads CASSLGQANEKLFF. The CDR3 nucleotides are TGTGCCAGCAGCTTAGGCCAGGCTAATGAAAAACTGTTTTTT.

The CDR3 protein is CASSLSQGRVETQYF. The CDR3 DNA reads as TGTGCCAGCTCACTCTCGCAGGGGCGCGTAGAGACCCAGTACTTC. The chain employs TRBV18 and TRBJ2-5, with a possible D match to TRBD1 (6 bases). The CDR3 has 15 residues. V was pared by 4 bases and J by 4 bases, with 16 bases between. Germline assignment: CDR1 KGHSH and CDR2 LQKENI.

The chain is built from TRBV5-8 and TRBJ1-3, with D uncertain. CDR3 length: 14 residues. The germline V gene has CDR1 SGHTS and CDR2 YDEGEE. Between the trimmed V and J ends, which lost 7 bases and 4 bases, there was a span of 15 bases. CDR3 region: CASPPRGLGNTIYF. CDR3 DNA: TGTGCCAGCCCCCCTCGTGGGCTGGGAAACACCATATATTTT.